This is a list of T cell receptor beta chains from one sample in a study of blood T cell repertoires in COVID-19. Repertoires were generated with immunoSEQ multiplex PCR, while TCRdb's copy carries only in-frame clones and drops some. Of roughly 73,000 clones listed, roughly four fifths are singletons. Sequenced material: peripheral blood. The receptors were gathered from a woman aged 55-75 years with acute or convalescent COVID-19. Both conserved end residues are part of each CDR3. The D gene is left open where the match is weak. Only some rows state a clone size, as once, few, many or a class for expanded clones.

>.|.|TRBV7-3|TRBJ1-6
TGTGCCAGCAGCTTAGGGGGCCCTCTAAATTCACCCCTCCACTTT
CASSLGGPLNSPLHF
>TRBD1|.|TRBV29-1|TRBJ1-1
TGCAGCGTGGGACAGGTTTTGAACACTGAAGCTTTCTTT
CSVGQVLNTEAFF
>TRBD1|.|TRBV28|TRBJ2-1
TGTGCCAGCAGTCCCGGACAGGGTCTTGGTGAGCAGTTCTTC
CASSPGQGLGEQFF
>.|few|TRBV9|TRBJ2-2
TGTGCCAGCAGCTGGGGGGAGACCGGGGAGCTGTTTTTT
CASSWGETGELFF
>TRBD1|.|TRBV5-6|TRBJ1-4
TGTGCCAGCAGCCAGGGACAGGTGGAAAAACTGTTTTTT
CASSQGQVEKLFF
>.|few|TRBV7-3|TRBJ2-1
TGTGCCAGCAGCTTAAAGGGAGGTGAGCAGTTCTTC
CASSLKGGEQFF
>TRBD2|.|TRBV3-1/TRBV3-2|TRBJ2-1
TGTGCCAGCAGCCTAGGGACTAGCGGGATATGGGAGCAGTTCTTC
CASSLGTSGIWEQFF
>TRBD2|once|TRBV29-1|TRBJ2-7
TGCAGCGTTGCTCCGGGACTACCATCCTACGAGCAGTACTTC
CSVAPGLPSYEQYF
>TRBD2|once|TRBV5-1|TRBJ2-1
TGCGCCAGCAGCACCACTAGCGGCTCCTACAATGAGCAGTTCTTC
CASSTTSGSYNEQFF
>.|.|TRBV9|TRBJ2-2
TGTGCCAGCAGCTTCCTGAACACCGGGGAGCTGTTTTTT
CASSFLNTGELFF
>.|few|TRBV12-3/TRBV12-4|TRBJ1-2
TGTGCCAGCAGTTTCGGGGCTAACTATGGCTACACCTTC
CASSFGANYGYTF
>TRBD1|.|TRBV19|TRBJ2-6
TGTGCGACCAGGGGGCTGGGTGGGGCTAACGTCCTGACTTTC
CATRGLGGANVLTF
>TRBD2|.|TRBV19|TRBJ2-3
TGTGCCAGTCGCGAGCGGGGGGGCACAGATACGCAGTATTTT
CASRERGGTDTQYF
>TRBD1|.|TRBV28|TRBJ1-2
TGTGCCAGCACCGTCCCGGGACAGGGAGCGGACTATGGCTACACCTTC
CASTVPGQGADYGYTF
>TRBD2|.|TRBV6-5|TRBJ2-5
TGTGCCAGCAGTCGGGGGGGTTTAATCCAAGAGACCCAGTACTTC
CASSRGGLIQETQYF
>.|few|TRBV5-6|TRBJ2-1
TGTGCCAGCAGCTTGGACGGGAGTAGGCTATCAGAGCAGTTCTTC
CASSLDGSRLSEQFF
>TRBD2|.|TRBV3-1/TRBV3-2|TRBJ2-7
TGTGCCAGCAGCCACGGACTAGCGGGGGGGACCTACGAGCAGTACTTC
CASSHGLAGGTYEQYF
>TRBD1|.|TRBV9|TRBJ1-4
TGTGCCAGCAGCCCGACAACACAGACAGGGTGGTATACTAATGAAAAACTGTTTTTT
CASSPTTQTGWYTNEKLFF
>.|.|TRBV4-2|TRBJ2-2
TGTGCCAGCAGCCAAGATGGGACATCGAACACCGGGGAGCTGTTTTTT
CASSQDGTSNTGELFF
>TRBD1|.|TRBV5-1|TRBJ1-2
TGCGCCAGCAGCCCCGCGGGGACAGGGAACTACACCTTC
CASSPAGTGNYTF
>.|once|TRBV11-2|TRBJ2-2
TGTGCCAGCAGCTTCAGGCCGAACACCGGGGAGCTGTTTTTT
CASSFRPNTGELFF
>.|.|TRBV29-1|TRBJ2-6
TGCAGCGTTACACAGGGTTCATCTGGGGCCAACGTCCTGACTTTC
CSVTQGSSGANVLTF
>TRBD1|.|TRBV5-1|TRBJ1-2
TGCGCCAGCAGCTCCACAGGGGAGCCAGGCTATGGCTACACCTTC
CASSSTGEPGYGYTF
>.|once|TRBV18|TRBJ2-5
TGTGCCAGCTCACCACGCGGGCAAGAGACCCAGTACTTC
CASSPRGQETQYF
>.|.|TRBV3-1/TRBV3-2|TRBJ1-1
TGTGCCAGCAGCCAAGTTGGGGCGAACACTGAAGCTTTCTTT
CASSQVGANTEAFF
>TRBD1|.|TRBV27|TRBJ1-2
TGTGCCAGCAGTCCCAACCGCGGGACAGGGGTGTACTATGGCTACACCTTC
CASSPNRGTGVYYGYTF
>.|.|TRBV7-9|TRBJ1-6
TGTGCCAGCAGCTCCCAGGGGATTAGCTCACCCCTCCACTTT
CASSSQGISSPLHF
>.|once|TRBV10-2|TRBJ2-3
TGCGCCAGCACCGACAGGTTCTCAGATACGCAGTATTTT
CASTDRFSDTQYF
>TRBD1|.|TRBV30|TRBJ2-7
TGTGCCTGGAGTTACAGGGGGTCCAGCTCCTACGAGCAGTACTTC
CAWSYRGSSSYEQYF
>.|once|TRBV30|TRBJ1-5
TGTGCCTGGAGTACCGGACATCTCAATCAGCCCCAGCATTTT
CAWSTGHLNQPQHF
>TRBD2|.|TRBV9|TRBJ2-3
TGTGCCAGCAGCCCCCGAGTAGCGGGGGGTAAAGATACGCAGTATTTT
CASSPRVAGGKDTQYF
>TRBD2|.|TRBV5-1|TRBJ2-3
TGCGCCAGCAGCTTGGTCGGGGGGAAAGATACGCAGTATTTT
CASSLVGGKDTQYF